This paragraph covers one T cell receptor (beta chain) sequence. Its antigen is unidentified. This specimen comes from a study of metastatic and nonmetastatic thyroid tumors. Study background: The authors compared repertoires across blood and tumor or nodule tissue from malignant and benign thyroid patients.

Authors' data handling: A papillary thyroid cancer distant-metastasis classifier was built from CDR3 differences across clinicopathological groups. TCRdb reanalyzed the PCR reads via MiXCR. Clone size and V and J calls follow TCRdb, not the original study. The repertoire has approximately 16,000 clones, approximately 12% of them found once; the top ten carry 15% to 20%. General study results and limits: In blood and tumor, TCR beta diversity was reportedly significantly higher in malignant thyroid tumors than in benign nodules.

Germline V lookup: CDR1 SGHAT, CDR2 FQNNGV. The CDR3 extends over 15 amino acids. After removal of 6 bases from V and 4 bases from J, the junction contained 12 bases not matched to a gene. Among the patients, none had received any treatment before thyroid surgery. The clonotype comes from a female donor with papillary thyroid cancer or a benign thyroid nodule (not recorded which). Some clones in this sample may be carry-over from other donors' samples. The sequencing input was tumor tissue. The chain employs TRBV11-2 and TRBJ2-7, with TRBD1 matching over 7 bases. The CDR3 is CASRHEQGIMYEQYF. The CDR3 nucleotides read TGTGCCAGCAGACACGAACAGGGGATTATGTACGAGCAGTACTTC.